This is a list of T cell receptor beta chains from one sample in a study of blood T cell repertoires in COVID-19. The repertoire was sequenced with immunoSEQ multiplex PCR; TCRdb's copy has only in-frame clones and lacks some. The sample carries about 140,000 clones, roughly 80% recorded once. Sequenced sample: peripheral blood. The receptors were sampled from a woman aged 45-60 years with active or convalescent COVID-19. CDR3s include the opening cysteine and the closing phenylalanine or tryptophan. The D gene is left open where the match is weak. Where a row states a size, it is once, few, many or the class of an expanded clone; other rows omit it.

TRBV27	.	.	TRBJ1-6	CASSQGGPNSPLHF	TGTGCCAGCAGCCAGGGTGGGCCAAATTCACCCCTCCACTTT
TRBV7-3	TRBD1	.	TRBJ2-5	CASSRQGLDQETQYF	TGTGCCAGCAGCCGACAGGGATTGGACCAAGAGACCCAGTACTTC
TRBV20-1	.	.	TRBJ2-7	CSASPLAGAYEQYF	TGCAGTGCTAGTCCCCTGGCGGGCGCCTACGAGCAGTACTTC
TRBV13	.	.	TRBJ2-7	CASSLRGASYEQYF	TGTGCCAGCAGCTTACGGGGGGCGTCCTACGAGCAGTACTTC
TRBV9	TRBD2	.	TRBJ2-1	CASSPRGGLGQFF	TGTGCCAGCAGCCCCCGGGGGGGACTAGGTCAGTTCTTC
TRBV5-1	TRBD1	once	TRBJ1-6	CASTYGQGDSPLHF	TGCGCCAGCACCTACGGACAGGGCGATTCACCCCTCCACTTT
TRBV18	TRBD1	.	TRBJ2-7	CASSPSRDREGYF	TGTGCCAGCTCACCCTCCCGGGACAGGGAGGGGTACTTC
TRBV16	.	.	TRBJ1-1	CASSPSTGEAFF	TGTGCCAGCAGCCCCTCGACAGGTGAAGCTTTCTTT
TRBV5-6	.	many	TRBJ2-6	CASSPAGGANVLTF	TGTGCCAGCAGCCCAGCAGGTGGGGCCAACGTCCTGACTTTC
TRBV4-2	TRBD1	.	TRBJ1-3	CASSQERTGISGNTIYF	TGTGCCAGCAGCCAAGAGAGGACAGGGATCTCTGGAAACACCATATATTTT
TRBV24-1	TRBD2	.	TRBJ2-3	CATSDPRTRRDTQYF	TGTGCCACCAGTGACCCGAGGACTAGGAGAGATACGCAGTATTTT
TRBV20-1	TRBD1	.	TRBJ1-2	CSASQGTGLASMYGYTF	TGCAGTGCTAGTCAAGGGACAGGGTTGGCCAGCATGTATGGCTACACCTTC
TRBV11-2	.	.	TRBJ2-1	CASSLSSSSYNEQFF	TGTGCCAGCAGCTTATCCTCTAGCTCCTACAATGAGCAGTTCTTC
TRBV2	TRBD1	.	TRBJ2-1	CASSVSGTGFNEQFF	TGTGCCAGCAGTGTCAGTGGGACAGGGTTCAATGAGCAGTTCTTC
TRBV6-2/TRBV6-3	TRBD1	.	TRBJ1-2	CASSYSWQGALEYGYTF	TGTGCCAGCAGTTACTCCTGGCAGGGGGCGCTGGAATATGGCTACACCTTC
TRBV30	TRBD1	.	TRBJ1-4	CAWRRDRAGTNEKLFF	TGTGCCTGGAGGCGGGACAGGGCGGGGACTAATGAAAAACTGTTTTTT
TRBV19	TRBD2	.	TRBJ2-1	CASSPGSSGRFNEQFF	TGTGCCAGTAGTCCGGGGTCTAGCGGGAGGTTCAATGAGCAGTTCTTC
TRBV2	TRBD1	once	TRBJ2-2	CASSRNQGARTGELFF	TGTGCCAGCAGTCGAAATCAGGGGGCGCGGACCGGGGAGCTGTTTTTT
TRBV12-3/TRBV12-4	TRBD1	once	TRBJ1-4	CASSFGTGKKLFF	TGTGCCAGCAGTTTTGGGACAGGGAAGAAACTGTTTTTT
TRBV9	TRBD1	.	TRBJ2-1	CASSPGQGRWNEQFF	TGTGCCAGCAGTCCTGGACAGGGGAGGTGGAATGAGCAGTTCTTC